This paragraph reports one T cell receptor beta chain. CD45RO negativity and positive selection for CCR7 defined naive CD8 cells, a population that excluded terminally differentiated effector memory CD45RA+ cells. Sequencing used immunoSEQ multiplex PCR; TCRdb keeps in-frame clones, though not all of them. Among 660,000 or so clones listed, roughly 96% were seen once. CDR3 length: 15 residues. Trimming cost V 6 bases and J 0 bases, with 12 bases left between them. CDR1 and CDR2 from the germline V gene are MNHEY and SMNVEV (reference sequence). The record originates from a study of shared clonotypes between healthy human individuals.

V gene TRBV27 combines with J gene TRBJ2-1; TRBD1 or TRBD2 may be the D gene (6 bases each). The clonotype was recovered from a woman aged 25-40 years in good health. Sequenced sample: naive CD8+ T cells sorted from blood. The CDR3 reads CASREGGSSYNEQFF. The CDR3 DNA follows: TGTGCCAGCAGGGAAGGGGGGAGCTCCTACAATGAGCAGTTCTTC.